This T cell receptor (beta chain) was recorded in a study of identical twins. General study findings and limits: Insertions were reduced in abundant cord blood beta clonotypes but not in memory repertoires. Models underestimated TCR alpha sharing (out-of-frame) in monozygotic twins.

CDR1 and CDR2 from the germline V gene are MNHEY and SVGEGT. V lost 6 bases and J lost 2; bases outside the gene matches: 10. The CDR3 sequence is 17 residues long. A single record per CDR3 protein comes from TCRdb applying MiXCR to the 5' RACE reads. Of 1.5 million to 2 million distinct CDR3 sequences listed, less than 35% are singletons. This clonotype has more than one count but fewer than ten. Its target is unknown. The rearrangement uses TRBV6-2 or TRBV6-3 and TRBJ2-3; TRBD2 aligns across 11 bases. The sample taken for sequencing was cord blood. This receptor was taken from a newborn girl in good health. CDR3 DNA sequence: TGTGCCAGCAGCATACTAGCGGGGGCTCGAATCACAGATACGCAGTATTTT. Amino acid sequence: CASSILAGARITDTQYF.